A single T cell receptor (beta chain) is shown here with its context. A junction boundary mismatches the germline segment, possibly from a read error. Original processing methods: Reference gene primers were amplified, and this amplification served to estimate nucleated cell counts. The method was immunoSEQ multiplex PCR; TCRdb's version includes in-frame clones alone and lacks a portion of them. The V and J calls and clone size are taken from that table; D and trimming were inferred from the DNA. Among 120,000 to 150,000 clones listed, about 90% were seen once. This record comes from a study of blood T cell repertoires in COVID-19. The CDR3 contains 13 residues. CDR1 SSHAT and CDR2 FNYEAQ come from the germline V gene (reference sequence).

This chain uses TRBV7-7 with TRBJ1-1, with D tentatively TRBD1 (5 bases). The material sequenced was peripheral blood. This sequence originates from a man aged 50 or older who had recovered from COVID-19. The CDR3 DNA is TGTGCTAGCAGTCAACACCAGGGAACTGAAGCTTTCTTT. This sequence encodes CASSQHQGTEAFF.